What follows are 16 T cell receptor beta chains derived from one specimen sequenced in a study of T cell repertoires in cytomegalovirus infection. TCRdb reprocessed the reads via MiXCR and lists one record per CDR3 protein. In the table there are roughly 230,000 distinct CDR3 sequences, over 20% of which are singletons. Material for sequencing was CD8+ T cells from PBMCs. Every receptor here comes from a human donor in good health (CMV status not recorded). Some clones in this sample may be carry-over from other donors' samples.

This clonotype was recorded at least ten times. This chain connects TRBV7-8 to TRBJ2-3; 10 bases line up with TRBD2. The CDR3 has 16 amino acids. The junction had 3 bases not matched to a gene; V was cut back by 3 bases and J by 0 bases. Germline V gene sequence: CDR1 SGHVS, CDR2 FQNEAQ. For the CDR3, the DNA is TGTGCCAGCAGCTTCTTAGCGGGAGGTAGCACAGATACGCAGTATTTT. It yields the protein CASSFLAGGSTDTQYF.

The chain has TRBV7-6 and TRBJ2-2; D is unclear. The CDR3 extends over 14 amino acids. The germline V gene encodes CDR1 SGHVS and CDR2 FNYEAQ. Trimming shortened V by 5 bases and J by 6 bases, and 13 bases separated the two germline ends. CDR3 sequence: CASSLESRPGELFF. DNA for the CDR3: TGTGCCAGCAGCCTCGAAAGTAGACCCGGGGAGCTGTTTTTT.

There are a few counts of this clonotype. CDR3 amino acids: CASSPWERSTDTQYF. The CDR3 DNA reads TGTGCCAGCAGTCCCTGGGAAAGGAGCACAGATACGCAGTATTTT. The genes are TRBV28 and TRBJ2-3; D gene unclear. Germline CDR1 is MDHEN and CDR2 is SYDVKM. The CDR3 contains 15 residues. Trimming took 5 bases from V and 0 from J, leaving 12 bases between them.

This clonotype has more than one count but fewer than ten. CDR3 DNA sequence: TGTGCCAGCAGTTTAGGGGGGGAAGGTTACGAGCAGTACTTC. Its protein product is CASSLGGEGYEQYF. The chain recombines TRBV27 with TRBJ2-7; 7 bases map to TRBD2. The CDR3 sequence is 14 residues long. CDR1 MNHEY and CDR2 SMNVEV come from the germline V gene (reference sequence). Losses at the gene ends were 2 bases for V and 4 bases for J; bases not matched to a gene: 5.

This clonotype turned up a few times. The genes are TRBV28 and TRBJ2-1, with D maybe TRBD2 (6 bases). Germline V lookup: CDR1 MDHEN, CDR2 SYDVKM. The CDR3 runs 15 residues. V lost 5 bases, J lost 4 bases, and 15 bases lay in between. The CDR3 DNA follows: TGTGCCAGCAGTCGGGGACTCGCGGGATACAATGAGCAGTTCTTC. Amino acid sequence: CASSRGLAGYNEQFF.

The CDR3, as DNA: TGTGCCAGCAGCTTAGGGTATCACCCGAAATGGACTGAAGCTTTCTTT. Encoded protein: CASSLGYHPKWTEAFF. The chain recombines TRBV7-9 with TRBJ1-1; D ambiguous. Trimming cost V 1 base and J 5 bases, with 17 bases left between them. This CDR3 comprises 16 residues. CDR1 SEHNR and CDR2 FQNEAQ come from the germline V gene (reference sequence).

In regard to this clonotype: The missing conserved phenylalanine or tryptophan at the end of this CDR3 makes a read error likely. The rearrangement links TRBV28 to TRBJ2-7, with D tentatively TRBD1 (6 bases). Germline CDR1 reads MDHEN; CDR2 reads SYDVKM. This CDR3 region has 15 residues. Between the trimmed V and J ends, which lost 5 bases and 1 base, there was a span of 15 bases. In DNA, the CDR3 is TGTGCCAGCAGTCCACCTGGACAGCGTTCCTACGAGCAGTACTGC. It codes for CASSPPGQRSYEQYC.

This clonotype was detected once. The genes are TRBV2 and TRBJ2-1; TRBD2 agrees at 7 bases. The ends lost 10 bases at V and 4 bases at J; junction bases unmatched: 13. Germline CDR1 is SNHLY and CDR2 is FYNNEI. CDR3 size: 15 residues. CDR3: CAIRGREDRYNEQFF. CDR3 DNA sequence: TGTGCCATCCGCGGTCGGGAGGACCGTTACAATGAGCAGTTCTTC.

The CDR3 sequence is CASSQDRGGDTQYF. CDR3 DNA: TGTGCCAGCAGCCAAGATAGGGGAGGAGATACGCAGTATTTT. The chain carries TRBV14 and TRBJ2-3, with D possibly TRBD2 on 6 matching bases. CDR3 length: 14 residues. Germline lookup yields CDR1 SGHDN and CDR2 FVKESK. Trimming stripped 0 bases from V and 5 bases from J, with 9 bases between. Together with reference TRBV14 and TRBJ2-3, the CDR3 gives the full variable domain: EAGVTQFPSHSVIEKGQTVTLRCDPISGHDNLYWYRRVMGKEIKFLLHFVKESKQDESGMPNNRFLAERTGGTYSTLKVQPAELEDSGVYFCASSQDRGGDTQYFGPGTRLTVL.

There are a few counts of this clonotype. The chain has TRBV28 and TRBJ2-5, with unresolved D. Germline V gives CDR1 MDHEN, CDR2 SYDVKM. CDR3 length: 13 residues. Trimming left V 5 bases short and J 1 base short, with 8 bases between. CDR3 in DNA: TGTGCCAGCAGTCCTAGAACCCAAGAGACCCAGTACTTC. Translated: CASSPRTQETQYF. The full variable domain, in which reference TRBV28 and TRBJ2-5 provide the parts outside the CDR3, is DVKVTQSSRYLVKRTGEKVFLECVQDMDHENMFWYRQDPGLGLRLIYFSYDVKMKEKGDIPEGYSVSREKKERFSLILESASTNQTSMYLCASSPRTQETQYFGPGTRLLVL.

CDR3 region: CASSEALVSGELFF. In DNA, the CDR3 is TGTGCCAGCAGTGAAGCGCTGGTGAGCGGGGAGCTGTTTTTT. The rearrangement links TRBV2 to TRBJ2-2, with D hard to call. The CDR3 consists of 14 residues. Trimming pared 0 bases from V and 7 bases from J, leaving 9 bases between. CDR1 and CDR2 from the germline V gene are SNHLY and FYNNEI.

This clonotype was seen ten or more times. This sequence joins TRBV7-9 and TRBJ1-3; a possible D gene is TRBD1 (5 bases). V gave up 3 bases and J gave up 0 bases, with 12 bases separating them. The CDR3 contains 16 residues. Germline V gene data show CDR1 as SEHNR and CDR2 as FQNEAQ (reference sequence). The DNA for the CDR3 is TGTGCCAGCAGCTTCGACACAGGCAGCTCTGGAAACACCATATATTTT. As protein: CASSFDTGSSGNTIYF.

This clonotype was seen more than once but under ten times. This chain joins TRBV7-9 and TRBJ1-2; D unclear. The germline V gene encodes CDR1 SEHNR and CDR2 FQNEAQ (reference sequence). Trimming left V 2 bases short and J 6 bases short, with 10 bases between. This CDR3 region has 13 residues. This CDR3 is CASSLSRNHGYTF. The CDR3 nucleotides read TGTGCCAGCAGCTTAAGCAGGAACCATGGCTACACCTTC.

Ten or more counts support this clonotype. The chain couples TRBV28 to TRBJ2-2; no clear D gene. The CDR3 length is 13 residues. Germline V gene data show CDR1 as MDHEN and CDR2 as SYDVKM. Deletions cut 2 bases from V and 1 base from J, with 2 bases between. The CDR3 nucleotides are TGTGCCAGCAGTTTAAGGAACACCGGGGAGCTGTTTTTT. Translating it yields CASSLRNTGELFF.

This CDR3 is CSASDRWDLTKTYNSPLHF. CDR3 in DNA: TGCAGTGCTAGCGATCGGTGGGACTTGACGAAAACCTATAATTCACCCCTCCACTTT. The chain is built from TRBV20-1 and TRBJ1-6, with D perhaps TRBD1 (5 bases). Looked up from germline, CDR1 is DFQATT and CDR2 is SNEGSKA (reference sequence). Trimming shortened V by 3 bases and J by 2 bases, and 23 bases separated the two germline ends. The CDR3 has 19 amino acids.

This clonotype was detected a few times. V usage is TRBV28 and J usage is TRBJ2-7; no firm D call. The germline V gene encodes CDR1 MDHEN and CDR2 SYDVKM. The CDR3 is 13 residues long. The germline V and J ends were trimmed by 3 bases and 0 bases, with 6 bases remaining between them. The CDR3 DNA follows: TGTGCCAGCAGTTTCCCAGCCTCCTACGAGCAGTACTTC. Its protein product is CASSFPASYEQYF.